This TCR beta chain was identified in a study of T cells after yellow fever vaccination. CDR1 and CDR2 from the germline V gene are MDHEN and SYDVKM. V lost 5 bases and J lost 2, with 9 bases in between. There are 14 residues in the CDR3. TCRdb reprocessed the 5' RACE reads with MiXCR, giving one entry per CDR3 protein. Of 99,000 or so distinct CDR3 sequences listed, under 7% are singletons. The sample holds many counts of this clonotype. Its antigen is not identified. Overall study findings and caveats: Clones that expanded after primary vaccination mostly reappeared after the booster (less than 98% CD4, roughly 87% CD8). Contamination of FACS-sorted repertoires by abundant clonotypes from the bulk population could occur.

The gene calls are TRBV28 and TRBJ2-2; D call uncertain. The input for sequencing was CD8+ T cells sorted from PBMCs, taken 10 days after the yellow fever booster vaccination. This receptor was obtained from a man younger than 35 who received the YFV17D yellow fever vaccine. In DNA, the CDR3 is TGTGCCAGCAGTGAACCGGGTAACACCGGGGAGCTGTTTTTT. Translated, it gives CASSEPGNTGELFF.